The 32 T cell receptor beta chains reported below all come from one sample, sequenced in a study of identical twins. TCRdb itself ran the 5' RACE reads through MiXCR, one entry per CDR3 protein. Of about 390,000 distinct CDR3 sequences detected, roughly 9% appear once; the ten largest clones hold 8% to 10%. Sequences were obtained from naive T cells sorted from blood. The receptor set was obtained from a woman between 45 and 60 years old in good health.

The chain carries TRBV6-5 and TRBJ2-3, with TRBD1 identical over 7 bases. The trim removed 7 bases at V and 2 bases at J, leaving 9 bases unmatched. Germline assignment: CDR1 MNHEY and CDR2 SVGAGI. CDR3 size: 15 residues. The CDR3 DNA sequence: TGTGCCAGCACTTCCACGACAGGGATCACAGATACGCAGTATTTT. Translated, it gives CASTSTTGITDTQYF.

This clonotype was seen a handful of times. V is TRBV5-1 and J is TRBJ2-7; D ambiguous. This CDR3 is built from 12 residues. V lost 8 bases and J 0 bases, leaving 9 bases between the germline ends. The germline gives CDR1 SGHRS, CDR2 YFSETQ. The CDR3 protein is CASRHSSYEQYV. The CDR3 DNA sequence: TGCGCCAGTCGACATAGCTCCTACGAGCAGTACGTC.

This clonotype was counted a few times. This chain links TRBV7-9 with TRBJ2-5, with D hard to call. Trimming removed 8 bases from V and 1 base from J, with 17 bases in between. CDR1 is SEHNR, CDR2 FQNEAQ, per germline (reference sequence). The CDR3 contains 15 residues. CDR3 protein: CASGPAAAVQETQYF. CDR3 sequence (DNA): TGTGCCAGCGGTCCGGCGGCGGCGGTCCAAGAGACCCAGTACTTC.

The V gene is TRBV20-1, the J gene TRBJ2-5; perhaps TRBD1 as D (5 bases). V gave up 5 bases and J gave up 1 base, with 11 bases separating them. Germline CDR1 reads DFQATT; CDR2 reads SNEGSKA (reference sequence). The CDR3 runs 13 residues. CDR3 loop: CSAYHRPQETQYF. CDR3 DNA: TGCAGTGCTTACCACAGGCCCCAAGAGACCCAGTACTTC.

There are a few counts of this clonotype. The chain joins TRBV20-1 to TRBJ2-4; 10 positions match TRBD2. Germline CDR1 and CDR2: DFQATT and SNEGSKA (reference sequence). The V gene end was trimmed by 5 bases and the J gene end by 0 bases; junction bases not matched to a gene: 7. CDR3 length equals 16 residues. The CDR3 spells CSAFRTSGIAKNIQYF. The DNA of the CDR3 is TGCAGTGCTTTCAGGACTAGCGGAATAGCCAAAAACATTCAGTACTTC.

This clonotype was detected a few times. CDR3 sequence (DNA): TGTGCCAGCAGCCAAGTCCGCCTAGCGGGAGGCTACGAGCAGTACTTC. Amino acid sequence: CASSQVRLAGGYEQYF. The V and J genes are TRBV3-1 and TRBJ2-7; 11 bases map to TRBD2. Germline CDR1 reads LGHDT; CDR2 reads YNNKEL (reference sequence). Unmatched junction bases numbered 5, after V lost 1 base and J lost 3 bases. The CDR3 consists of 16 residues.

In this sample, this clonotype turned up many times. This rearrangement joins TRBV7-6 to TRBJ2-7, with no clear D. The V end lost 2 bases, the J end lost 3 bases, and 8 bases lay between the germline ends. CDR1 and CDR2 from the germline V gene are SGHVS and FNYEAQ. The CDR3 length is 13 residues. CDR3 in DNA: TGTGCCAGCAGCTTATATAGGGACTACGAGCAGTACTTC. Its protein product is CASSLYRDYEQYF.

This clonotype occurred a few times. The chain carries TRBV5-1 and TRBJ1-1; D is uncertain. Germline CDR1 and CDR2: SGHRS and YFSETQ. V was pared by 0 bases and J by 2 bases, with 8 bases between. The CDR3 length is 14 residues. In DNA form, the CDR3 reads TGCGCCAGCAGCTTGGGACACGTTAACACTGAAGCTTTCTTT. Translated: CASSLGHVNTEAFF.

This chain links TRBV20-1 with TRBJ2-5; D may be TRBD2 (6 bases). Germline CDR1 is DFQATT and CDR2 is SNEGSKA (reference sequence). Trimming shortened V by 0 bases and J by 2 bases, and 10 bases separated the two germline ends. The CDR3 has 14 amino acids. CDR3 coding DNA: TGCAGTGCTAGAGACGGCGGGGCGCAAGAGACCCAGTACTTC. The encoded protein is CSARDGGAQETQYF.

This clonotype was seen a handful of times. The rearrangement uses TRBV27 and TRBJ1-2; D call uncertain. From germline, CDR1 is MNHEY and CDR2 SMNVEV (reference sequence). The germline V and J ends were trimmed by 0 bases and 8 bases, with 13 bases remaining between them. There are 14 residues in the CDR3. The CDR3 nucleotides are TGTGCCAGCAGTTTATCACGTCCGGGCGGGGGCTACACCTTC. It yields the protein CASSLSRPGGGYTF.

For the CDR3, the DNA is TGTGCCAGCAGTCTGCTAGCGGACACCGGGGAGCTGTTTTTT. Translated: CASSLLADTGELFF. The chain combines TRBV27 with TRBJ2-2; 7 nucleotides match TRBD2. This CDR3 is built from 14 residues. CDR1 and CDR2 (germline): MNHEY, SMNVEV (reference sequence). V was clipped by 5 bases and J by 3 bases; unmatched bases: 3.

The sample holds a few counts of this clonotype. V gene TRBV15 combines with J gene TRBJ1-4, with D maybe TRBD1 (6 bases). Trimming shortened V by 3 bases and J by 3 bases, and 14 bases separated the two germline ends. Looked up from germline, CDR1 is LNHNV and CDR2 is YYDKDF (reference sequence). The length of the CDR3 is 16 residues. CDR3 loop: CATSRTGYSANEKLFF. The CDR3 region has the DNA TGTGCCACCAGCAGGACAGGATATTCGGCTAATGAAAAACTGTTTTTT.

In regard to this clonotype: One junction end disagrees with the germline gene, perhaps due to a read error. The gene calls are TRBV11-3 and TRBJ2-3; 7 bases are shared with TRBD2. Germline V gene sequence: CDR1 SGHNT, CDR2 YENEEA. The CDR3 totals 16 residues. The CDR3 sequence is CAGSLDGSGSTDTQYF. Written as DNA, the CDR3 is TGTGCCGGCAGCTTAGATGGTAGCGGGAGCACAGATACGCAGTATTTT. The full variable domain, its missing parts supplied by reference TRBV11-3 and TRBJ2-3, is EAGVVQSPRYKIIEKKQPVAFWCNPISGHNTLYWYLQNLGQGPELLIRYENEEAVDDSQLPKDRFSAERLKGVDSTLKIQPAELGDSAVYLCAGSLDGSGSTDTQYFGPGTRLTVL.

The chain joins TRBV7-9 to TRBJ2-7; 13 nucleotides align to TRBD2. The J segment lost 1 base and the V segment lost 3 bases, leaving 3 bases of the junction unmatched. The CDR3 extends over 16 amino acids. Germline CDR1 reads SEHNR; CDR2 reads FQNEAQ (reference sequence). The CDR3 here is CASSFLGLAGSYEQYV. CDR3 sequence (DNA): TGTGCCAGCAGCTTCCTGGGACTAGCGGGATCCTACGAGCAGTACGTC.

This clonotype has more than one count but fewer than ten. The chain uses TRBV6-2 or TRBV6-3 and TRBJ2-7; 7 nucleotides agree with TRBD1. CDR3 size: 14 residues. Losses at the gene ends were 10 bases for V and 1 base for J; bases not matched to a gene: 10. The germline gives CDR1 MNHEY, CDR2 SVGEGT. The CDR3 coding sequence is TGTGCCACCTCGACACACAGGGGTTCCTACGAGCAGTACTTC. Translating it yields CATSTHRGSYEQYF.

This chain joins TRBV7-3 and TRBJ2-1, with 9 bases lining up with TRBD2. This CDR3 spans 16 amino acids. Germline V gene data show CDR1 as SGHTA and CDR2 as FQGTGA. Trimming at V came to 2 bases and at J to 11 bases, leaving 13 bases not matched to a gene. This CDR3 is CASSLFSRTSESKQFF. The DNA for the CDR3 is TGTGCCAGCAGCTTATTTTCTAGGACTAGCGAAAGTAAGCAGTTCTTC.

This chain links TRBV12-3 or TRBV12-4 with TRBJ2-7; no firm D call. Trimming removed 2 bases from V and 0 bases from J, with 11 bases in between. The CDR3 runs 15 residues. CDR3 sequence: CASSLWARFSYEQYF. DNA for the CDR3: TGTGCCAGCAGTTTATGGGCCCGGTTCTCCTACGAGCAGTACTTC.

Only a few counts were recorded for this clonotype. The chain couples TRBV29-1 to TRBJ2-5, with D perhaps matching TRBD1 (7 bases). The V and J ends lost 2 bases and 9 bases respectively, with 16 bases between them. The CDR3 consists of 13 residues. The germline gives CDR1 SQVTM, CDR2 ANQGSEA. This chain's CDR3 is CSVELAVRGSQYF. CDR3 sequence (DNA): TGCAGCGTTGAATTAGCGGTCAGGGGGTCCCAGTACTTC.

CDR3 loop: CAYGSGELFF. CDR3 DNA: TGTGCCTACGGTTCCGGGGAGCTGTTTTTT. V usage is TRBV30 and J usage is TRBJ2-2; D not resolved. The CDR3 length is 10 residues. Trimming shortened V by 7 bases and J by 6 bases, and 6 bases separated the two germline ends. Germline-derived CDR1 and CDR2 are GTSNPN and SVGIG (reference sequence).

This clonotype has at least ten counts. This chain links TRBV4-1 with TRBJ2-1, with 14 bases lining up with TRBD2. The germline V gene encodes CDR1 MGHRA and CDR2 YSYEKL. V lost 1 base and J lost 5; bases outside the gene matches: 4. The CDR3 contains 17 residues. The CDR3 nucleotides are TGCGCCAGCAGCCAAGTCCAGACTAGCGGGAGGGACAATGAGCAGTTCTTC. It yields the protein CASSQVQTSGRDNEQFF.

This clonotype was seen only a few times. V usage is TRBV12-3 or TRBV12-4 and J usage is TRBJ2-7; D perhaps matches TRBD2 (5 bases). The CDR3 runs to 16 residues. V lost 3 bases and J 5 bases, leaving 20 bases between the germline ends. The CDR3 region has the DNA TGTGCCAGCAGTTTTGGCGGGCCCTTATCTTCCCACGAGCAGTACTTC. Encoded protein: CASSFGGPLSSHEQYF.

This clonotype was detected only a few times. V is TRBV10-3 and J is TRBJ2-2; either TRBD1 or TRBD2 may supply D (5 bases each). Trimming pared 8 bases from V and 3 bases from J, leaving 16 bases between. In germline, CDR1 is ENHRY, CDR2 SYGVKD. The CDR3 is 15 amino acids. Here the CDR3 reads CAIGDRNGDTGELFF. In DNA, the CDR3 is TGTGCCATCGGGGACCGGAACGGGGACACCGGGGAGCTGTTTTTT.

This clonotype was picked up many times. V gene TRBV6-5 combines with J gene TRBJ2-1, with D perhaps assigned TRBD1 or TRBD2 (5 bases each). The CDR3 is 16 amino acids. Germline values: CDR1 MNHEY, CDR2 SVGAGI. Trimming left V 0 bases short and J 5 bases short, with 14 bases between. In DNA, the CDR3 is TGTGCCAGCAGTTACTCGGGGACGAATCTGGACAATGAGCAGTTCTTC. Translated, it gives CASSYSGTNLDNEQFF.

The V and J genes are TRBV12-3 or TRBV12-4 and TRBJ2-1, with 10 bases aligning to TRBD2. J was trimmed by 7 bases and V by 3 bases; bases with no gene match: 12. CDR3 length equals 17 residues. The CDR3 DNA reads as TGTGCCAGCAGTTTTAATTTAAGGGCTAGCGGGAGAAATGAGCAGTTCTTC. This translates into CASSFNLRASGRNEQFF.

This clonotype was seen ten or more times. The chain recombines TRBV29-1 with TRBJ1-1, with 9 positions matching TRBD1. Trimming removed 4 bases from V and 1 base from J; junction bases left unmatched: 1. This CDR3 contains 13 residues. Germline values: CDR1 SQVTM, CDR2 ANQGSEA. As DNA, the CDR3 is TGCAGCGTTGTGGACAGGGGGAACACTGAAGCTTTCTTT. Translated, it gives CSVVDRGNTEAFF.

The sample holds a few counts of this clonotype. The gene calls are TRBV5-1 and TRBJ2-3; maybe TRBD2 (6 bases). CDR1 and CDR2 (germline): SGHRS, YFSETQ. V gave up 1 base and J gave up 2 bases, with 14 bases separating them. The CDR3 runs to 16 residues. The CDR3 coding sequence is TGCGCCAGCAGCTTGTCCACTAGCCGCGCCACAGATACGCAGTATTTT. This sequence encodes CASSLSTSRATDTQYF.

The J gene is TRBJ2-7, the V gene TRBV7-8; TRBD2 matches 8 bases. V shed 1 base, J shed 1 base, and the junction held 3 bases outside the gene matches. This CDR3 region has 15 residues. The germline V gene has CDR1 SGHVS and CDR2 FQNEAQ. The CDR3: CASSLDSGMSYEQYV. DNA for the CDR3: TGTGCCAGCAGCTTAGATAGCGGGATGTCCTACGAGCAGTACGTC.

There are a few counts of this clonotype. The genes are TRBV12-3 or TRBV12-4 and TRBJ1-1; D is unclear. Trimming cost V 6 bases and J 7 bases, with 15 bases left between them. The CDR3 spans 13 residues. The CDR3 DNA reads TGTGCCAGCAGGCCCGTGGGTTCAGTTGAAGCTTTCTTT. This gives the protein CASRPVGSVEAFF.

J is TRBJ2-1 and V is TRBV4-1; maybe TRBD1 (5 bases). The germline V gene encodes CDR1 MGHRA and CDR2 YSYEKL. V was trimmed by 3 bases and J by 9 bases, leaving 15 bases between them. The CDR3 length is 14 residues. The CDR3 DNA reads TGCGCCAGCAGCCAGCGACAAGGGGCCTTTGAGCAGTTCTTC. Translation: CASSQRQGAFEQFF.

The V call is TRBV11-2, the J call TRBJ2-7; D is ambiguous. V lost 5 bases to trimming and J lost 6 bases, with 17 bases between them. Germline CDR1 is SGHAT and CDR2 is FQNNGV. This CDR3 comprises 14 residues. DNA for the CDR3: TGTGCCAGCAGCCGCGACCCATTTCCCTCCGAGCAGTACGTC. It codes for CASSRDPFPSEQYV.

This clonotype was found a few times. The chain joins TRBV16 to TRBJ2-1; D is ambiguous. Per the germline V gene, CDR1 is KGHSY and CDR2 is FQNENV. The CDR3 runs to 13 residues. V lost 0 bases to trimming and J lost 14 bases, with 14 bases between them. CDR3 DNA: TGTGCCAGCAGCCAATCGATCGCGGTCCAGGAGTTCTTC. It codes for CASSQSIAVQEFF.

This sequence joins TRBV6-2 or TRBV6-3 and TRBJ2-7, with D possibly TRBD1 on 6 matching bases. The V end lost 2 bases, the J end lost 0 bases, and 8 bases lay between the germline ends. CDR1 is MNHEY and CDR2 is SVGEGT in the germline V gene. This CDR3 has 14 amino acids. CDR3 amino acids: CASSYVGASYEQYV. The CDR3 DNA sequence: TGTGCCAGCAGTTACGTGGGGGCCTCCTACGAGCAGTACGTC.